This TCR beta chain was sequenced for a study of T-cell reconstitution after alpha-beta-depleted transplantation in children. Study-level findings and limits: T-cell counts and diversity at one year post-transplant came mainly from newly produced T cells. Recipient T cells and thymic progenitors that survived gave rise to the high TCRbeta diversity observed at day 60 in some patients. Expanded graft clones, several hundred of them, were reportedly the source of alpha-beta T cells about two months after transplant.

Many counts were recorded for this clonotype. As yet, its antigen is unknown. The TCRbeta library was prepared with unique molecular identifiers. TCRdb independently ran MiXCR on the PCR reads; one entry per CDR3 protein. The sample carries some 600,000 distinct CDR3 sequences, 10% to 15% recorded once. The V end was cut by 0 bases, the J end by 0 bases, with 12 bases between. Germline V gene data show CDR1 as LGHNA and CDR2 as YSLEER. The CDR3 totals 17 residues. The chain uses TRBV4-3 and TRBJ2-4; TRBD2 might be the D (6 bases). Specimen: PBMCs, mostly from graft donor cells, collected 360 days after TCRalphabeta/CD19-depleted stem cell transplant. The source of this sequence is a male patient under 18 who had a stem cell transplant for acute myeloid leukemia, so the T cells may come from the graft donor. CDR3 loop: CASSQDPFGGAKNIQYF. CDR3 nucleotides: TGCGCCAGCAGCCAAGATCCGTTCGGGGGAGCCAAAAACATTCAGTACTTC.